The clone carrying this T cell receptor (beta chain) was recorded at least ten times. Its matching antigen is unknown. As an off-target read in a library built for alpha chains, this beta chain has a frequency of little significance. As for time point: sample taken at primary tumor resection. Extraction of whole RNA from tumor, nontumor lung or frozen PBMC preceded unsorted sequencing. These data are taken from a study of spatial heterogeneity in lung cancer. Study in general: Beta-chain sequences consistently outnumbered alpha-chain sequences in detection. Study-level findings and limits: Counts of expanded intratumoral alpha and beta TCRs tracked tumor mutation counts. Approximate estimated coverage of tumor T cells amounted to around 6.3% for alpha and 12% to 15% for beta chains.

Every TCR cDNA molecule carried a tag that served as a unique molecular identifier. One entry per CDR3 protein results from TCRdb running MiXCR on the 5' RACE reads. This sample has some 15,000 distinct CDR3 sequences; approximately 4.8% occur once, and the top ten carry about a sixth. The CDR3 has 13 residues. Germline CDR1 reads KGHSY; CDR2 reads FQNENV. The trim removed 4 bases at V and 4 bases at J, leaving 1 base unmatched. The sample consisted of lung tumor tissue, taken at surgery. The chain links TRBV16 to TRBJ1-3, with TRBD1 matching over 7 bases. The sequence derives from a female donor with early-stage non-small cell lung cancer. The DNA for the CDR3 is TGTGCCAGCAGCCTGGACAGGGGAAACACCATATATTTT. This sequence encodes CASSLDRGNTIYF. Supplemented by reference TRBV16 and TRBJ1-3, the full variable domain reads GEEVAQTPKHLVRGEGQKAKLYCAPIKGHSYVFWYQQVLKNEFKFLISFQNENVFDETGMPKERFSAKCLPNSPCSLEIQATKLEDSAVYFCASSLDRGNTIYFGEGSWLTVV.